The clone carrying this T cell receptor beta chain was observed a handful of times. TCRbeta library preparation incorporated unique molecular identifiers. In TCRdb, the PCR reads were re-called with MiXCR into one record per CDR3 protein. Of some 340,000 distinct CDR3 sequences detected, 10% appear once; the ten largest clones hold less than 2.5%. Trimming took off 4 bases at V and 7 bases at J, with 13 bases between the two ends. The CDR3 is made up of 14 amino acids. In germline, CDR1 is SGHTA, CDR2 FQGNSA. This record belongs to a study of T-cell reconstitution after alpha-beta-depleted transplantation in children.

Here the sequenced sample was PBMCs from the stem cell graft donor, taken from the stem cell graft. This TCR was sampled from a human donor who donated a stem cell graft to a child with acute lymphoblastic leukemia. The J gene is TRBJ2-2, the V gene TRBV7-2; D not resolved. CDR3 region: CASSSQTTLGELFF. CDR3 sequence (DNA): TGTGCCAGCAGCTCTCAGACCACTCTCGGGGAGCTGTTTTTT.